Below, 22 T cell receptor beta chains from the same sample are listed, as sequenced in a study of beta chain features in type 1 diabetes. Broader study findings: Among all four CD4+ subsets, Type 1 diabetes patients had TCRB CDR3s that were moderately but significantly shorter.

These receptors are not linked to any known antigen. Since all of the isolated RNA was reverse transcribed, expressed TCRB transcripts were what got sequenced. Assay: immunoSEQ multiplex PCR; the TCRdb copy retains only in-frame clones and omits some. This sample has about 150,000 clones; 10% occur once, and the top ten carry less than 0.5%. The sequenced sample was central memory CD4+ T cells from blood. These receptors originate from a man under 40 with type 1 diabetes.

This chain links TRBV27 with TRBJ1-1; D possibly corresponds to TRBD1 (5 bases). This CDR3 has 16 amino acids. The V gene's germline CDR1 is MNHEY and CDR2 SMNVEV (reference sequence). The V and J ends lost 2 bases and 0 bases respectively, with 13 bases between them. CDR3 protein: CASSLKQAYLNTEAFF. In DNA, the CDR3 is TGTGCCAGCAGTTTAAAACAGGCTTACCTGAACACTGAAGCTTTCTTT.

This clone was detected once. The chain combines TRBV30 with TRBJ2-5, with TRBD2 matching over 10 bases. Germline V gene data show CDR1 as GTSNPN and CDR2 as SVGIG (reference sequence). V lost 5 bases to trimming and J lost 2 bases; unmatched junction nucleotides: 5. This CDR3 is built from 14 residues. For the CDR3, the DNA is TGTGCCTGGCTCCTAGCGGGAGAACAAGAGACCCAGTACTTC. Translation: CAWLLAGEQETQYF.

V is TRBV11-2 and J is TRBJ2-5; possibly TRBD1 for D (5 bases). Germline CDR1 SGHAT, CDR2 FQNNGV. The CDR3 runs 15 residues. The germline V and J ends were trimmed by 1 base and 1 base, with 10 bases remaining between them. The CDR3 region is CASSLASGIQETQYF. CDR3 in DNA: TGTGCCAGCAGCTTAGCTTCAGGGATCCAAGAGACCCAGTACTTC.

Only a few counts were recorded for this clone. CDR3 bases: TGTGCCAGCAGCTTAGGACAGCGAGAGACCCAGTACTTC. Protein: CASSLGQRETQYF. V and J are TRBV11-2 and TRBJ2-5; weak D call: TRBD1 (5 bases). CDR1 is SGHAT and CDR2 is FQNNGV in the germline V gene. The CDR3 covers 13 residues. V was pared by 1 base and J by 4 bases, with 7 bases between.

The chain has TRBV28 and TRBJ2-1; weak D call: TRBD2 (5 bases). V lost 5 bases to trimming and J lost 0 bases, with 11 bases between them. CDR1 and CDR2 (germline): MDHEN, SYDVKM. This CDR3 contains 15 residues. CDR3 amino acids: CASSPSGRSYNEQFF. CDR3 bases: TGTGCCAGCAGTCCAAGCGGTCGCTCCTACAATGAGCAGTTCTTC.

This clone came up a few times. The chain carries TRBV30 and TRBJ2-7, with TRBD1 matching 8 bases. This CDR3 has 14 amino acids. Germline V gene sequence: CDR1 GTSNPN, CDR2 SVGIG (reference sequence). Trimming took 1 base from V and 1 from J; bases not matched to a gene: 3. CDR3 coding DNA: TGTGCCTGGAGTGAGGACAGGGCATCCTACGAGCAGTACTTC. As protein: CAWSEDRASYEQYF.

The table lists this clone with a few counts. The chain is built from TRBV18 and TRBJ1-1, with TRBD1 matching over 12 bases. Trimming took 6 bases from V and 1 from J; bases not matched to a gene: 6. Germline V gene data show CDR1 as KGHSH and CDR2 as LQKENI. This CDR3 is 16 amino acids long. Written as DNA, the CDR3 is TGTGCCAGCTCCCGGGGACAGGGGGCATGGAACACTGAAGCTTTCTTT. Its protein product is CASSRGQGAWNTEAFF.

This clone was observed a handful of times. The J gene is TRBJ2-2, the V gene TRBV11-1; possibly TRBD2 for D (6 bases). The germline V and J ends were trimmed by 1 base and 6 bases, with 9 bases remaining between them. Germline-derived CDR1 and CDR2 are SGHAT and FQDESV (reference sequence). The CDR3 covers 14 residues. The chain's CDR3 is CASSLEGEAGELFF. For the CDR3, the DNA is TGTGCCAGCAGCTTAGAAGGGGAGGCCGGGGAGCTGTTTTTT. Drawing the rest from reference TRBV11-1 and TRBJ2-2, the complete variable domain is EAEVAQSPRYKITEKSQAVAFWCDPISGHATLYWYRQILGQGPELLVQFQDESVVDDSQLPKDRFSAERLKGVDSTLKIQPAELGDSAMYLCASSLEGEAGELFFGEGSRLTVL.

The V and J genes are TRBV7-8 and TRBJ2-6, with 7 bases lining up with TRBD1. J lost 0 bases, V lost 2 bases, and 10 bases had no gene match. The CDR3 is 19 amino acids. CDR1 SGHVS and CDR2 FQNEAQ come from the germline V gene. CDR3 loop: CASSLSVRDSNSGANVLTF. In DNA, the CDR3 is TGTGCCAGCAGCTTAAGCGTTCGGGACAGCAACTCTGGGGCCAACGTCCTGACTTTC.

The chain has TRBV15 and TRBJ1-2, with 8 positions matching TRBD1. The germline CDR1 and CDR2 sequences are LNHNV and YYDKDF (reference sequence). There are 14 residues in the CDR3. The V segment lost 2 bases and the J segment 14 bases; nucleotides outside the gene matches: 13. The CDR3 DNA is TGTGCCACCAGCAGATCCCGACAGGGGCCCGTTGTGACCTTC. Translated: CATSRSRQGPVVTF.

The rearrangement links TRBV7-2 to TRBJ2-7; D uncertain. In germline, CDR1 is SGHTA, CDR2 FQGNSA. The germline V and J ends were trimmed by 5 bases and 0 bases, with 8 bases remaining between them. This CDR3 has 13 residues. The CDR3 region is CASSPPSSYEQYF. The CDR3 bases are TGTGCCAGCAGCCCGCCGAGCTCCTACGAGCAGTACTTC.

This clone was seen a handful of times. This sequence joins TRBV9 and TRBJ2-1; D is ambiguous. The CDR3 covers 14 residues. Germline V gene data show CDR1 as SGDLS and CDR2 as YYNGEE. V was clipped by 4 bases and J by 15 bases, with 23 bases between them. In nucleotides, the CDR3 is TGTGCCAGCAGCCCATCCTCCTTCTATGAAGAGATGTTCTTC. Encoded protein: CASSPSSFYEEMFF.

The chain carries TRBV10-3 and TRBJ1-2; D is unresolved. Germline V CDR1 and CDR2: ENHRY, SYGVKD. V was shortened by 6 bases and J by 5 bases, with 7 bases between the two germline ends. This CDR3 has 11 residues. CDR3 coding DNA: TGTGCCATCAGCGGACTTTATGGCTACACCTTC. This gives the protein CAISGLYGYTF.

The rearrangement joins TRBV5-1 to TRBJ2-7; 12 nucleotides align to TRBD2. The V gene's germline CDR1 is SGHRS and CDR2 YFSETQ. This CDR3 has 14 amino acids. J was trimmed by 1 base and V by 6 bases; bases with no gene match: 2. The CDR3 reads CASKLAGGSYEQYF. The CDR3 DNA is TGCGCCAGCAAACTAGCGGGAGGATCCTACGAGCAGTACTTC.

This chain links TRBV30 with TRBJ1-5; D gene uncertain. The CDR3 length is 13 residues. V lost 4 bases, J lost 3 bases, and 10 bases lay in between. Looked up from germline, CDR1 is GTSNPN and CDR2 is SVGIG (reference sequence). The CDR3 DNA reads as TGTGCCTGGACCCACAGATTCAATCAGCCCCAGCATTTT. Its protein product is CAWTHRFNQPQHF.

This clone turned up a few times. The chain carries TRBV7-9 and TRBJ2-5; 7 bases map to TRBD2. The ends lost 1 base at V and 0 bases at J; junction bases unmatched: 5. Germline V gene sequence: CDR1 SEHNR, CDR2 FQNEAQ (reference sequence). This CDR3 contains 16 residues. The CDR3 region has the DNA TGTGCCAGCAGCTTAGTCCCTAGCGGCTACCAAGAGACCCAGTACTTC. It yields the protein CASSLVPSGYQETQYF.

This clone appeared a few times. The chain uses TRBV28 and TRBJ2-3, with 7 bases matching TRBD2. Germline V lookup: CDR1 MDHEN, CDR2 SYDVKM. V gave up 6 bases and J gave up 10 bases; unmatched junction bases: 10. CDR3 length: 13 residues. The CDR3: CASRGGTTQAQYF. The CDR3 region has the DNA TGTGCCAGCAGGGGTGGGACTACCCAGGCGCAGTATTTT.

The chain has TRBV4-1 and TRBJ2-5; D is unresolved. The CDR3 has 14 amino acids. V gave up 0 bases and J gave up 4 bases, with 9 bases separating them. Germline CDR1 MGHRA, CDR2 YSYEKL. The CDR3 bases are TGCGCCAGCAGCCAAGATCCTAGAAGAGAGACCCAGTACTTC. Residues: CASSQDPRRETQYF.

The sample holds a few counts of this clone. This chain connects TRBV2 to TRBJ2-1; 7 nucleotides match TRBD2. Looked up from germline, CDR1 is SNHLY and CDR2 is FYNNEI. Trimming removed 8 bases from V and 7 bases from J; junction bases left unmatched: 8. The CDR3 is made up of 13 amino acids. The CDR3 loop reads CASGTTEVNEQFF. CDR3 nucleotides: TGTGCCAGCGGGACTACAGAGGTGAATGAGCAGTTCTTC.

This clone has only a few counts. The chain recombines TRBV2 with TRBJ2-7, with 11 nucleotides matching TRBD2. This CDR3 has 14 amino acids. Trimming at V came to 6 bases and at J to 6 bases, leaving 7 bases not matched to a gene. The germline V gene has CDR1 SNHLY and CDR2 FYNNEI. In DNA, the CDR3 is TGTGCCAGCAGAGTCGGACTAGCGGGCGGCGAGCAGTACTTC. Its protein product is CASRVGLAGGEQYF.

Only a few counts were recorded for this clone. The genes are TRBV5-1 and TRBJ2-3, with 9 bases that match TRBD2. Per the germline V gene, CDR1 is SGHRS and CDR2 is YFSETQ. This CDR3 has 16 amino acids. The junction had 12 bases not matched to a gene; V was cut back by 4 bases and J by 6 bases. CDR3 nucleotide sequence: TGCGCCAGCAGCATCCTGCGTAGCGGGAGTTCGGATACGCAGTATTTT. Translation: CASSILRSGSSDTQYF.

V is TRBV5-4 and J is TRBJ2-1; 8 nucleotides match TRBD2. This CDR3 is 15 amino acids long. Trimming removed 0 bases from V and 5 bases from J; junction bases left unmatched: 4. Germline CDR1 reads SGHNT; CDR2 reads YYREEE (reference sequence). CDR3 sequence reads: CASSLDGGGNNEQFF. In nucleotides, the CDR3 is TGTGCCAGCAGCTTGGACGGCGGGGGGAACAATGAGCAGTTCTTC.